This T cell receptor (beta chain) was captured in a study of cytomegalovirus exposure and HLA in healthy donors. The study ran its PCR with 60 Vbeta and 13 Jbeta primers. Data came from immunoSEQ multiplex PCR; TCRdb stores just in-frame clones and leaves some out. The sample lists around 180,000 clones; 84% were seen once. This clone turned up a few times. Its target is not known. Trimming took off 5 bases at V and 8 bases at J, with 12 bases between the two ends. CDR3 length equals 11 residues. Germline assignment: CDR1 GTSNPN and CDR2 SVGIG (reference sequence). Study-wide points: Most CMV-associated TCR beta chains were later found to appear HLA-restricted. Being productive about 90% or about 30% of the time was typical of most TCR beta V segments in an earlier analysis.

This clonotype originated in a girl aged 2-10 years in good health and CMV-seropositive. This rearrangement joins TRBV30 to TRBJ1-2, with D tentatively TRBD1 (6 bases). Sequenced sample: PBMCs. The CDR3 sequence is CAWVTGRGYTF. The DNA for the CDR3 is TGTGCCTGGGTGACAGGTCGCGGCTACACCTTC. Looking up the rest from reference TRBV30 and TRBJ1-2 gives the full variable domain: SQTIHQWPATLVQPVGSPLSLECTVEGTSNPNLYWYRQAAGRGLQLLFYSVGIGQISSEVPQNLSASRPQDRQFILSSKKLLLSDSGFYLCAWVTGRGYTFGSGTRLTVV.